This T cell receptor beta chain was recovered during a study of CD8 T cells in ankylosing spondylitis (dated by TCRdb to 2016 to 2017). Study-level background: The study set out to find disease-linked TCR variants by profiling T cell receptor beta repertoires in ankylosing spondylitis patients and healthy donors. The full study cohort comprised around 23 ankylosing spondylitis patients and some 110 healthy donors. Peripheral blood was sampled, and synovial fluid was also collected from ankylosing spondylitis patients. Study-wide conclusions, independent of this receptor: Some of the motif variants had been reported before in the synovial fluid and blood of reactive arthritis patients, a finding that suggests common disease-initiation mechanisms. A TCR beta motif made up of several highly homologous amino acid variants appeared to be characteristic of blood from ankylosing spondylitis patients. In peripheral blood, the disease-linked clones were found at relatively low frequencies and had a CD8+ phenotype. The disease-linked clones were reported to be significantly enriched in matched synovial fluid samples from ankylosing spondylitis patients.

From its cysteine to its phenylalanine, the CDR3 spans 14 amino acids. Only the CDR3 part of the read is kept: 42 bases, read in frame from the first base. V loses 0 bases, J loses 1 base, and the germline ends lie 4 bases apart. Per the germline V gene, SGHRS is the CDR1 and YFSETQ is the CDR2. This clonotype was counted many times. Its target antigen remains unknown. No per-base quality is available; no much larger clone lies one base away. The listed sequencing device is Illumina HiSeq 2500. Quantitative 5'-RACE with molecular barcodes was used to prepare TCR beta libraries. In the original analysis: To identify disease-linked TCR variants, a new computational method was used, one built on a probabilistic model of VDJ rearrangement. Clones were called with MiXCR by TCRdb after fastp trimmed the public reads at Q25, and only in-frame beta chains were retained. A single entry per CDR3 protein holds the most common genes and DNA from its merged rows. The V and J calls come from TCRdb's annotation, not from the publication. This sample lists 200,000 to 300,000 distinct CDR3 sequences; roughly 8.2% were detected once. Jointly, the top ten make up 4.5% to 5% of the sample.

The receptor chain draws on TRBV5-1 and TRBJ2-2; too little of a D gene remains to name it. Sequenced material: blood, either unsorted or a sorted T cell fraction (not recorded which). This clonotype originated in a female donor with ankylosing spondylitis or in good health (not recorded which). The CDR3 amino acid sequence is: CASSLGMNTGELFF. The sequenced DNA is TGCGCCAGCAGCTTGGGTATGAACACCGGGGAGCTGTTTTTT.